The entry that follows covers one T cell receptor beta chain sequence. Its antigen remains unknown. The data are from a study of T cells expressing NK-cell markers. Looking at the study overall: TCR beta repertoires came from sorted CD3+CD56+NKG2C+, CD3+CD56+NKG2C- and CD3+CD56-NKG2C+ T cells.

Germline V CDR1 and CDR2: MNHNS, SASEGT. The CDR3 extends over 15 amino acids. Study-wide findings and caveats: These same clonotypes (in four donors) also led the CD3+CD56-NKG2C+ fraction. As a fraction of CD8+ T cells, dominant NKG2C+ clonotypes reached roughly 1.0-7.5% in six donors.

The authors made TCR beta cDNA libraries by 5'RACE template switching. This switching added a universal primer site and UMIs. Reprocessing the 5' RACE reads, TCRdb reports a single entry for every CDR3 protein and omits DNA. Its table lists around 260,000 distinct CDR3 sequences. V is TRBV6-1 and J is TRBJ1-2; the D call from TCRdb, TRBD1, cannot be confirmed without DNA. The TCR sequence derives from a woman between 18 and 75 years old in good health. The sequencing sample was made of blood T cells: a sorted CD56 or NKG2C T cell subset, CD4+ or CD8+ T cells, or bulk PBMC T cells (not recorded which). The CDR3: CASSPGAGGVYGYTF.